These 8 T cell receptor beta chains came from one sample sequenced in a study of shared clonotypes between healthy human individuals. TCRdb's copy holds only in-frame clones and misses some; the assay was immunoSEQ multiplex PCR. The table lists approximately 510,000 clones, 70% to 80% of them singletons. The sample consisted of PBMCs. The receptors derive from a woman aged 40-49 years in good health. Some clones in this sample may be carry-over from other donors' samples.

This clone has only a few counts. Different DNA sequences within this sample yield the same CDR3. The chain links TRBV30 to TRBJ2-5; 8 nucleotides line up with TRBD2. V trimming: 3 bases; J trimming: 3 bases; junction bases outside the gene matches: 6. CDR1 is GTSNPN, CDR2 SVGIG, per germline (reference sequence). This CDR3 contains 14 residues. The CDR3 spells CAWSPGLAEETQYF. CDR3 bases: TGTGCCTGGAGCCCTGGACTAGCTGAAGAGACCCAGTACTTC.

The chain links TRBV4-1 to TRBJ1-4; D may be TRBD1 (6 bases). V dropped 4 bases and J dropped 8 bases, with 14 bases sitting between them. The CDR3 contains 14 residues. Germline lookup yields CDR1 MGHRA and CDR2 YSYEKL. CDR3 sequence: CASSPGQSLEKLFF. The CDR3 coding sequence is TGCGCCAGCAGCCCCGGACAGAGCTTAGAAAAACTGTTTTTT.

The V gene is TRBV29-1, the J gene TRBJ2-7, with 10 bases that match TRBD1. V lost 4 bases, J lost 5 bases, and 23 bases stayed unmatched. The CDR3 is made up of 19 amino acids. Per the germline V gene, CDR1 is SQVTM and CDR2 is ANQGSEA. DNA of the CDR3: TGCAGCGTTGCCTCAAGCGATCCCGGCCCGGGACAGGGGTTTGACGAGCAGTACTTC. This gives the protein CSVASSDPGPGQGFDEQYF.

J is TRBJ1-3 and V is TRBV27; weak D call: TRBD1 (6 bases). Germline CDR1 is MNHEY and CDR2 is SMNVEV (reference sequence). Trimming shortened V by 4 bases and J by 0 bases, and 13 bases separated the two germline ends. This CDR3 spans 16 amino acids. CDR3 region: CASSSRPGASGNTIYF. In DNA, the CDR3 is TGTGCCAGCAGTTCCCGACCAGGGGCCTCTGGAAACACCATATATTTT.

Points on this clone: Other DNA sequences in the same sample also yield this CDR3. The gene calls are TRBV28 and TRBJ1-1, with D possibly being TRBD1 (6 bases). There are 13 residues in the CDR3. V lost 6 bases and J lost 2, with 10 bases in between. Germline lookup yields CDR1 MDHEN and CDR2 SYDVKM. CDR3 loop: CASSPGVNTEAFF. The CDR3 DNA follows: TGTGCCAGCAGCCCAGGGGTTAACACTGAAGCTTTCTTT.

The gene calls are TRBV28 and TRBJ2-3; D uncertain. This CDR3 comprises 16 residues. Looked up from germline, CDR1 is MDHEN and CDR2 is SYDVKM. Trimming took 6 bases from V and 1 from J, leaving 17 bases between them. The CDR3 bases are TGTGCCAGCAGGCGCCCAATGACGGTCCGCACAGATACGCAGTATTTT. Translated: CASRRPMTVRTDTQYF. Full variable domain (rest looked up from reference TRBV28 and TRBJ2-3): DVKVTQSSRYLVKRTGEKVFLECVQDMDHENMFWYRQDPGLGLRLIYFSYDVKMKEKGDIPEGYSVSREKKERFSLILESASTNQTSMYLCASRRPMTVRTDTQYFGPGTRLTVL.

The V call is TRBV5-1, the J call TRBJ1-1; 7 bases line up with TRBD1. Germline V gene lookup returns CDR1 SGHRS and CDR2 YFSETQ. The CDR3 spans 14 residues. V lost 3 bases to trimming and J lost 4 bases; unmatched junction nucleotides: 6. CDR3: CASSSGTAGTEAFF. The CDR3 bases are TGCGCCAGCAGCTCCGGGACAGCGGGCACTGAAGCTTTCTTT.

The chain employs TRBV18 and TRBJ2-2; D not certain. Trimming took off 3 bases at V and 0 bases at J, with 11 bases between the two ends. The germline gives CDR1 KGHSH, CDR2 LQKENI. This CDR3 is 16 amino acids long. The CDR3 region is CASSPNAFPNTGELFF. Written as DNA, the CDR3 is TGTGCCAGCTCACCCAACGCATTCCCGAACACCGGGGAGCTGTTTTTT.